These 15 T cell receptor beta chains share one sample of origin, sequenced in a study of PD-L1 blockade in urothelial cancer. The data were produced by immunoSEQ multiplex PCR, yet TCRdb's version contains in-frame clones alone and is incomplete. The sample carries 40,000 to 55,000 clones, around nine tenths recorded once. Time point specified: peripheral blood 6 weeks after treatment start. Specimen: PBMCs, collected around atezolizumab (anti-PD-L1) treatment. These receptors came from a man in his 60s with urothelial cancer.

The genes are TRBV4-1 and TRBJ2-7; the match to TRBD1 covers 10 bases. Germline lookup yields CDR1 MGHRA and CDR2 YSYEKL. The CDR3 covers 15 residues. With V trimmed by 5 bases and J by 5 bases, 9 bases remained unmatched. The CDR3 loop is CASSMIRDRGDEQYF. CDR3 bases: TGCGCCAGCAGCATGATCCGGGACAGGGGAGACGAGCAGTACTTC.

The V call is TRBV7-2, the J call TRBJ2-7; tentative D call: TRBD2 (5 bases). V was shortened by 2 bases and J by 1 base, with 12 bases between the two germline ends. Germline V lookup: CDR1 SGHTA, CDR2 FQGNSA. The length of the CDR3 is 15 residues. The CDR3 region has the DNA TGTGCCAGCAGCTTATTCCTCGGGGAATCCTACGAGCAGTACTTC. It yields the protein CASSLFLGESYEQYF.

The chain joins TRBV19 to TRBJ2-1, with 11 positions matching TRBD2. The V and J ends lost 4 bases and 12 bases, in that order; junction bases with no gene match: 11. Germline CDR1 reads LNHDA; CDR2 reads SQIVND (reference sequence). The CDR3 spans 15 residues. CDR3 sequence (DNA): TGTGCCAGTAGTACTCCTGTAGCGGGAGGGGCCGGGCAGTTCTTC. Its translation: CASSTPVAGGAGQFF.

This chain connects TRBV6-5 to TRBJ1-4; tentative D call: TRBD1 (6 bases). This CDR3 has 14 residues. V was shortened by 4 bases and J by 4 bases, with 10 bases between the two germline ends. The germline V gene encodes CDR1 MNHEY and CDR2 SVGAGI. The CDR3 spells CASSWTADNEKLFF. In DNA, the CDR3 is TGTGCCAGCAGTTGGACAGCCGATAATGAAAAACTGTTTTTT.

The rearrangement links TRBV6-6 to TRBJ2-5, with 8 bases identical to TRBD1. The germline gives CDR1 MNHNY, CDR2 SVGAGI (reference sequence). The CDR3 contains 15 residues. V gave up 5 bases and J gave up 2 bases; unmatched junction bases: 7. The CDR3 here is CASSRQGIGQETQYF. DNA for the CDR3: TGTGCCAGCAGTCGACAGGGGATAGGGCAAGAGACCCAGTACTTC.

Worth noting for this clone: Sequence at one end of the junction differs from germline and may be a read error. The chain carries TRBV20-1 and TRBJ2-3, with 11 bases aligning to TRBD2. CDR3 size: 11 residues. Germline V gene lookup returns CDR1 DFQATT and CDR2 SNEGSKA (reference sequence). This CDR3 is CSAPGTSGTNF. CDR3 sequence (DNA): TGCAGTGCTCCGGGGACTAGCGGAACTAATTTT.

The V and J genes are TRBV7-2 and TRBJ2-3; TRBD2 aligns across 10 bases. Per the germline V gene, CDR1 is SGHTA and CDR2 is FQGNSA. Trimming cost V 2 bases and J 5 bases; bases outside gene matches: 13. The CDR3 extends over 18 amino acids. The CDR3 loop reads CASSLLRRIAGGIDTQYF. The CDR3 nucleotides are TGTGCCAGCAGCTTACTACGACGGATAGCGGGAGGAATAGATACGCAGTATTTT.

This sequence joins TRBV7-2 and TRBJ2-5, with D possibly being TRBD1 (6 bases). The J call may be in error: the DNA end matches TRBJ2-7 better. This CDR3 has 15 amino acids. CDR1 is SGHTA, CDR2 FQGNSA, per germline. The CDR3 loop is CASSRDRPGVVEQYF. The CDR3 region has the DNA TGTGCCAGCAGCCGTGACAGGCCTGGGGTTGTCGAGCAGTACTTC.

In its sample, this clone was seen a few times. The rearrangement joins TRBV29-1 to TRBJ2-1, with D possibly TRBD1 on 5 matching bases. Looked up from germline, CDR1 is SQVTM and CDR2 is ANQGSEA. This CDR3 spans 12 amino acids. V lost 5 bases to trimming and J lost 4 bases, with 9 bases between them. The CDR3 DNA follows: TGCAGCGTTTCACAGGATTACAATGAGCAGTTCTTC. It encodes CSVSQDYNEQFF.

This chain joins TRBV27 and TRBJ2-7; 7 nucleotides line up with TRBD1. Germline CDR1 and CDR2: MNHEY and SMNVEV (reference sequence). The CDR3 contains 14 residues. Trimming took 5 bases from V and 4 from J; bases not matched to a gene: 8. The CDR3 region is CASSHDRVGYEQYF. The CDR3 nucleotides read TGTGCCAGCAGTCACGACAGGGTGGGGTACGAGCAGTACTTC.

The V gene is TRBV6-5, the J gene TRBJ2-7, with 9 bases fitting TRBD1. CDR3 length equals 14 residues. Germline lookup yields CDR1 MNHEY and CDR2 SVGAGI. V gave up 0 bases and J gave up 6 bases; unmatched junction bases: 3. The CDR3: CASSYSETGGEQYF. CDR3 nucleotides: TGTGCCAGCAGTTACTCGGAGACAGGGGGCGAGCAGTACTTC.

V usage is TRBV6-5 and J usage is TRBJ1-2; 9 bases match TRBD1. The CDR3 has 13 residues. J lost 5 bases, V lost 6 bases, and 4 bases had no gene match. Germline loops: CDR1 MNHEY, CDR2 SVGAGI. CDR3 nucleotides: TGTGCCAGCAGCCTTGACAGGGGGTATGGCTACACCTTC. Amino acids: CASSLDRGYGYTF.

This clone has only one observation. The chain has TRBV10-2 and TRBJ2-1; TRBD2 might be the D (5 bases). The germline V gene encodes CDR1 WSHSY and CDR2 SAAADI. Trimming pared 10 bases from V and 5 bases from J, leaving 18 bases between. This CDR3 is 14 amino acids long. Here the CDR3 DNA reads TGCGCCACGCTGGACGTGCGGGTTGACAATGAGCAGTTCTTC. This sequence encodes CATLDVRVDNEQFF.

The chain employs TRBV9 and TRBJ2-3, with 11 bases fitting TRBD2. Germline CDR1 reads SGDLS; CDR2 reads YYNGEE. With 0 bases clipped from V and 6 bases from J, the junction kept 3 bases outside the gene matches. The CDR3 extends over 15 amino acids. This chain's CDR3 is CASSVELAGVDTQYF. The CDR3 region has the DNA TGTGCCAGCAGCGTAGAACTAGCGGGGGTGGATACGCAGTATTTT. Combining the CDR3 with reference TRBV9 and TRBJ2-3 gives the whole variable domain DSGVTQTPKHLITATGQRVTLRCSPRSGDLSVYWYQQSLDQGLQFLIQYYNGEERAKGNILERFSAQQFPDLHSELNLSSLELGDSALYFCASSVELAGVDTQYFGPGTRLTVL.

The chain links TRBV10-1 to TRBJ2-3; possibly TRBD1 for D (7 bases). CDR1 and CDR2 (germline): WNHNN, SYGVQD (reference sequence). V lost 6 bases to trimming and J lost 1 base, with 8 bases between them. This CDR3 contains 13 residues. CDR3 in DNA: TGCGCCAGCAGCAGGGGGGGCACAGATACGCAGTATTTT. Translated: CASSRGGTDTQYF.